This TCR beta chain emerged from a study of cytomegalovirus exposure and HLA in healthy donors. Germline assignment: CDR1 LGHNA and CDR2 YNFKEQ. V was trimmed by 1 base and J by 8 bases, leaving 17 bases between them. The CDR3 consists of 16 residues. Primers: 60 Vbeta forward and 13 Jbeta reverse. The assay was immunoSEQ multiplex PCR, and TCRdb's table has in-frame clones only and misses some. The data hold approximately 59,000 clones, with 62% observed a single time. The source of this sequence is a young man in good health and CMV-seronegative. Material for sequencing was PBMCs. V and J are TRBV4-2 and TRBJ1-4; D might be TRBD1 (6 bases). Here the CDR3 DNA reads TGTGCCAGCAGCCAAGGCGGGAGGGGGAGACGAGAAAAACTGTTTTTT. This sequence encodes CASSQGGRGRREKLFF.